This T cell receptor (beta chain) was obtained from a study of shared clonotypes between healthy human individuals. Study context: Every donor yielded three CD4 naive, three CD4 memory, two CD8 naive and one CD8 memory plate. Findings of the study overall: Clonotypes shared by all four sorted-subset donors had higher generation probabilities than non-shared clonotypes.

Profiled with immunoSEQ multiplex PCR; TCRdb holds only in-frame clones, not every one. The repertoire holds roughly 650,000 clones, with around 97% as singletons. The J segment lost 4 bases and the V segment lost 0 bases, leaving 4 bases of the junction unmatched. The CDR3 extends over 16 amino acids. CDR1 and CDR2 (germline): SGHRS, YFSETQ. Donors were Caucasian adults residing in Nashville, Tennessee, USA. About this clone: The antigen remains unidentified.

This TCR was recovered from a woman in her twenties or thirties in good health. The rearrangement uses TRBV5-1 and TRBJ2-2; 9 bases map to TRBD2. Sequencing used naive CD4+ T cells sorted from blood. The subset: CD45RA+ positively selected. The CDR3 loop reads CASSLGLAGSTGELFF. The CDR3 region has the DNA TGCGCCAGCAGCTTGGGGCTAGCGGGATCCACCGGGGAGCTGTTTTTT.